This T cell receptor beta chain stems from a study of T cells after yellow fever vaccination. This clonotype was recorded many times. A single record per CDR3 protein comes from TCRdb applying MiXCR to the 5' RACE reads. The data contain roughly 120,000 distinct CDR3 sequences, 6% to 8% of them singletons. This TCR came from a man between 18 and 35 years old who received the YFV17D yellow fever vaccine. The starting material was CD4+ T cells sorted from PBMCs, obtained approximately 11 days after the first yellow fever vaccination.

The CDR3 DNA reads as TGTGCCAGCGCGTACAGGACGGCGGGCACAGATACGCAGTATTTT. Protein product: CASAYRTAGTDTQYF. This chain connects TRBV4-2 to TRBJ2-3, with a possible D match to TRBD1 (5 bases). The ends were cut back, 8 bases at V and 1 base at J, with 16 bases in the middle. Per the germline V gene, CDR1 is LGHNA and CDR2 is YNFKEQ. The CDR3 loop spans 15 amino acids.